Below are 18 T cell receptor beta chains sequenced from a single sample in a study of blood T cell repertoires in COVID-19 (dated by TCRdb to the early 2020s). Receptor libraries were prepared by the immunoSEQ multiplex PCR assay. Held by TCRdb, this immuneACCESS table contains in-frame sequences only and omits some clones. Under half of the omission traces to an unresolved V gene where checked; the cause of the rest is unknown. Present in this sample are about 320,000 clones, 89% of which were seen just once. Of the sample, roughly 6.7% is held by the ten largest clones. Sequenced: peripheral blood. The receptor source for this set is a man between 18 and 29 years old who had recovered from COVID-19.

The rearrangement joins TRBV5-1 to TRBJ2-7, with 8 bases matching TRBD2. Trimming took 0 bases from V and 0 from J; bases not matched to a gene: 5. The CDR3 length is 16 residues. Germline assignment: CDR1 SGHRS and CDR2 YFSETQ. The CDR3 reads CASSLAAGGVSYEQYF. The CDR3 region has the DNA TGCGCCAGCAGCTTGGCGGCGGGGGGCGTCTCCTACGAGCAGTACTTC.

The J gene is TRBJ2-2, the V gene TRBV7-3; 9 bases line up with TRBD1. This CDR3 is built from 20 residues. Germline CDR1 and CDR2: SGHTA and FQGTGA. V shed 2 bases, J shed 0 bases, and the junction held 13 bases outside the gene matches. CDR3 sequence: CASSLLFPDRGAANTGELFF. CDR3 sequence (DNA): TGTGCCAGCAGCTTACTCTTTCCGGACAGGGGCGCGGCGAACACCGGGGAGCTGTTTTTT.

V usage is TRBV30 and J usage is TRBJ1-5; 9 bases fit TRBD1. Per the germline V gene, CDR1 is GTSNPN and CDR2 is SVGIG (reference sequence). CDR3 length: 13 residues. With V trimmed by 2 bases and J by 5 bases, 1 base remained unmatched. The CDR3 DNA reads as TGTGCCTGGAGTCGGGACAGGGATCAGCCCCAGCATTTT. Its protein product is CAWSRDRDQPQHF.

The chain uses TRBV19 and TRBJ2-6, with D possibly being TRBD1 (6 bases). V was shortened by 6 bases and J by 0 bases, with 9 bases between the two germline ends. The CDR3 contains 15 residues. Germline loops: CDR1 LNHDA, CDR2 SQIVND (reference sequence). CDR3 loop: CASRDSPSGANVLTF. The DNA of the CDR3 is TGTGCCAGTAGGGACAGCCCCTCTGGGGCCAACGTCCTGACTTTC.

The chain is built from TRBV6-1 and TRBJ1-2; 8 nucleotides agree with TRBD1. The V segment lost 0 bases and the J segment 4 bases; nucleotides outside the gene matches: 7. This CDR3 has 16 residues. Germline V gene sequence: CDR1 MNHNS, CDR2 SASEGT. CDR3 sequence: CASSEAHGQGFYGYTF. The CDR3 DNA is TGTGCCAGCAGTGAAGCGCACGGACAGGGCTTCTATGGCTACACCTTC.

The chain carries TRBV7-8 and TRBJ1-4; 7 bases are shared with TRBD1. Germline V lookup: CDR1 SGHVS, CDR2 FQNEAQ. V lost 5 bases to trimming and J lost 10 bases; unmatched junction nucleotides: 7. This CDR3 spans 13 amino acids. CDR3: CASSHTGDGKLFF. The CDR3 bases are TGTGCCAGCAGCCATACAGGGGACGGAAAACTGTTTTTT.

The chain uses TRBV19 and TRBJ2-2; unclear D gene. The germline V and J ends were trimmed by 3 bases and 7 bases, with 15 bases remaining between them. Germline loops: CDR1 LNHDA, CDR2 SQIVND (reference sequence). This CDR3 contains 15 residues. CDR3 protein: CASSIWSSPSGELFF. The CDR3 DNA is TGTGCCAGTAGTATTTGGAGTAGCCCCAGCGGGGAGCTGTTTTTT.

CDR3 in DNA: TGTGCCAGCAGCTTATTCGCAGATACGCAGTATTTT. Translated: CASSLFADTQYF. This sequence joins TRBV7-2 and TRBJ2-3; D gene unclear. Trimming left V 2 bases short and J 4 bases short, with 4 bases between. CDR3 length equals 12 residues. Germline V gives CDR1 SGHTA, CDR2 FQGNSA.

The chain carries TRBV6-1 and TRBJ2-5; 9 positions agree with TRBD2. Germline CDR1 reads MNHNS; CDR2 reads SASEGT. CDR3 size: 15 residues. After removal of 3 bases from V and 5 bases from J, the junction contained 7 bases not matched to a gene. Written as DNA, the CDR3 is TGTGCCAGCAGTGATGGGCTAGCGGGGAGGGAGACCCAGTACTTC. This encodes CASSDGLAGRETQYF.

The V and J genes are TRBV10-3 and TRBJ2-2, with 7 bases lining up with TRBD2. In germline, CDR1 is ENHRY, CDR2 SYGVKD. The junction had 5 bases not matched to a gene; V was cut back by 4 bases and J by 3 bases. This CDR3 is 15 amino acids long. CDR3 bases: TGTGCCATCAGTGCCGCGGGGGTGGACACCGGGGAGCTGTTTTTT. Translation: CAISAAGVDTGELFF.

The chain is built from TRBV18 and TRBJ1-2; 9 positions match TRBD1. Germline lookup yields CDR1 KGHSH and CDR2 LQKENI. The CDR3 is 17 residues long. V dropped 3 bases and J dropped 1; count of bases not matched to a gene: 9. The CDR3 sequence is CASSPAPGQGNNYGYTF. DNA for the CDR3: TGTGCCAGCTCACCTGCCCCGGGACAGGGAAATAACTATGGCTACACCTTC.

This clone was detected once. This chain joins TRBV11-2 and TRBJ1-1, with TRBD1 identical over 7 bases. V dropped 1 base and J dropped 5; count of bases not matched to a gene: 16. CDR1 and CDR2 from the germline V gene are SGHAT and FQNNGV. The CDR3 is made up of 18 amino acids. CDR3 nucleotides: TGTGCCAGCAGCTTAGTCACGGCCAGGGGGACGGGAAAGACTGAAGCTTTCTTT. It codes for CASSLVTARGTGKTEAFF.

In regard to this clone: Other DNA sequences within the sample encode an identical CDR3. The chain recombines TRBV7-9 with TRBJ2-7; weak D call: TRBD1 (6 bases). Per germline, CDR1 SEHNR and CDR2 FQNEAQ (reference sequence). Trimming stripped 3 bases from V and 3 bases from J, with 12 bases between. This CDR3 is built from 14 residues. The CDR3 spells CASSLGQGHYEQYF. CDR3 bases: TGTGCCAGCAGCTTGGGCCAGGGGCACTACGAGCAGTACTTC.

The chain's CDR3 is CASRGRGSYEQYF. In DNA, the CDR3 is TGTGCCAGCAGGGGGAGGGGGTCCTACGAGCAGTACTTC. The chain couples TRBV3-1 (or the pseudogene TRBV3-2) to TRBJ2-7, with D tentatively TRBD2 (7 bases). Germline values: CDR1 LGHDT, CDR2 YNNKEL (reference sequence). Trimming shortened V by 6 bases and J by 1 base, and 10 bases separated the two germline ends. This CDR3 has 13 amino acids.

The gene calls are TRBV4-1 and TRBJ2-3, with D tentatively TRBD1 (6 bases). The ends were cut back, 2 bases at V and 0 bases at J, with 18 bases in the middle. The CDR3 contains 18 residues. Per the germline V gene, CDR1 is MGHRA and CDR2 is YSYEKL. CDR3 sequence (DNA): TGCGCCAGCAGCCAATGGGGGCGAGGTGGCTATAGCACAGATACGCAGTATTTT. The encoded protein is CASSQWGRGGYSTDTQYF.

V is TRBV6-5 and J is TRBJ1-1; 10 bases fit TRBD1. This CDR3 has 15 amino acids. Trimming took 4 bases from V and 4 from J; bases not matched to a gene: 6. From germline, CDR1 is MNHEY and CDR2 SVGAGI. CDR3 in amino acids: CASSSHRDRGTEAFF. CDR3 nucleotide sequence: TGTGCCAGCAGTTCACACCGGGACAGGGGCACTGAAGCTTTCTTT.

The chain has TRBV7-2 and TRBJ1-5; TRBD1 might be the D (5 bases). The germline gives CDR1 SGHTA, CDR2 FQGNSA. CDR3 size: 13 residues. Between the trimmed V and J ends, which lost 5 bases and 7 bases, there was a span of 12 bases. The CDR3 coding sequence is TGTGCCAGCAGCCCCGGGGGGGTCCAGCCCCAGCATTTT. Its protein is CASSPGGVQPQHF.

The V gene is TRBV4-1, the J gene TRBJ2-1; D is perhaps TRBD2 (5 bases). V lost 1 base and J 6 bases, leaving 10 bases between the germline ends. This CDR3 has 14 amino acids. Per germline, CDR1 MGHRA and CDR2 YSYEKL. CDR3 sequence reads: CASSQVGGVNEQFF. CDR3 sequence (DNA): TGCGCCAGCAGCCAAGTTGGAGGAGTCAATGAGCAGTTCTTC.